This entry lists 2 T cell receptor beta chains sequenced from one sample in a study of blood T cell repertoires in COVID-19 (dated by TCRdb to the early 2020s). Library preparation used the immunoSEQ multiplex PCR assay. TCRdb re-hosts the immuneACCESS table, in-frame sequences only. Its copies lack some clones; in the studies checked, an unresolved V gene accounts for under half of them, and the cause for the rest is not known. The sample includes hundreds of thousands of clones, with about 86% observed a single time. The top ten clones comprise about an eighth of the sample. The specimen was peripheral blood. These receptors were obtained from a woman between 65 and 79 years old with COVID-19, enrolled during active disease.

The CDR3 loop reads CASSSALEAFF. The CDR3 region has the DNA TGTGCCAGCAGCTCAGCATTAGAAGCTTTCTTT. This rearrangement joins TRBV7-9 to TRBJ1-1; no reliable D call. V dropped 4 bases and J dropped 8 bases, with 8 bases sitting between them. Germline-derived CDR1 and CDR2 are SEHNR and FQNEAQ (reference sequence). The CDR3 contains 11 residues.

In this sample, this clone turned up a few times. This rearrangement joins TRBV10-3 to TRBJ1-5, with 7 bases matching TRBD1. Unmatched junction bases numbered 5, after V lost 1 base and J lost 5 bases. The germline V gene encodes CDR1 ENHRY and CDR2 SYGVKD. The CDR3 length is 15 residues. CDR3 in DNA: TGTGCCATCAGTGAGTTCCGGACAGGTGATCAGCCCCAGCATTTT. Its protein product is CAISEFRTGDQPQHF.